This T cell receptor (beta chain) originates from a study of blood T cell repertoires in COVID-19. About the study: The study drew acute and convalescent COVID-19 samples from the United States, Italy and Spain. Nucleic acid was either cDNA or gDNA, and it came from T cells, B-cell-depleted T cells, or PBMCs.

Clones were read by immunoSEQ multiplex PCR, and TCRdb kept only the in-frame ones, dropping some. The sample includes 200,000 to 250,000 clones, 88% seen only once; the top ten take 2.7%. The germline CDR1 and CDR2 sequences are SGHRS and YFSETQ. The CDR3 covers 14 residues. V was clipped by 4 bases and J by 9 bases; unmatched bases: 12. The sequenced sample was peripheral blood. The V gene is TRBV5-1, the J gene TRBJ2-7; 8 bases match TRBD1. The clonotype comes from a woman aged 55-70 years with acute or convalescent COVID-19. CDR3: CASSPGQEGLGQYF. CDR3 coding DNA: TGCGCCAGCAGCCCGGGACAGGAAGGTTTAGGGCAGTACTTC.